The rows below give T cell receptor beta chains drawn from one sample of a study of T cells in Graves' hyperthyroidism and ophthalmopathy. TCRdb re-derived calls from the multiplex PCR reads in MiXCR, one entry per CDR3 protein. Among approximately 690,000 distinct CDR3 sequences, roughly 14% were seen once, and the ten largest hold around 13%. Sequenced input: blood. The receptors stem from a woman aged 50 to 60 with Graves' ophthalmopathy. CDR3s include the opening cysteine and the closing phenylalanine or tryptophan. A D gene is named only where the DNA matches it firmly. Some rows mark clone size as missing; the rest say once, few, many or name a class of expanded clone.

j_call d_call cdr3_length v_call clone_size cdr3_nt cdr3_aa
TRBJ2-1 TRBD2 18 TRBV3-1 few TGTGCCAGCAGCCAAGATTTGATAGCGGGAGGAACGGGGGATGAGCAGTTCTTC CASSQDLIAGGTGDEQFF
TRBJ2-1 TRBD2 14 TRBV12-3/TRBV12-4 few TGTGCCAGCAGTTCACGGACTAGCGGCCATGAGCAGTTCTTC CASSSRTSGHEQFF
TRBJ2-3 . 13 TRBV6-2/TRBV6-3 few TGTGCCAGCAGGCCTCAGGGCCCAGATACGCAGTATTTT CASRPQGPDTQYF
TRBJ2-5 TRBD1 11 TRBV20-1 few TGCAGTGCTACGGACAGGGTTCTACAGTACTTC CSATDRVLQYF
TRBJ2-1 . 16 TRBV7-8 many TGTGCCAGCAGCTTTGGATCGCGGGCCCTCTACAATGAGCAGTTCTTC CASSFGSRALYNEQFF
TRBJ2-1 TRBD1 18 TRBV18 . TGTGCCAGCTCACCACTCATTACAGGGGGGCCCTGGGACAATGAGCAGTTCTTC CASSPLITGGPWDNEQFF
TRBJ2-7 TRBD2 13 TRBV20-1 . TGCAGTGCTAGTCCTGCGGGAGTCGCCGAGCAGTACTTC CSASPAGVAEQYF
TRBJ2-7 TRBD2 12 TRBV20-1 many TGCAGTGCTAAGCGGGAGGGCCGAGAGCAGTACTTC CSAKREGREQYF
TRBJ2-7 . 16 TRBV27 . TGTGCCAGCAGCTTTCTACAGGGAAGTCGCCCCTACGAGCAGTACTTC CASSFLQGSRPYEQYF
TRBJ2-7 . 12 TRBV2 many TGTGCCAGCACCCAACAGACTAGCGAGCAGTACTTC CASTQQTSEQYF
TRBJ2-2 TRBD2 17 TRBV6-1 many TGTGCCAGCAGTGAACTAACTAGCGGGAGTTTCACCGGGGAGCTGTTTTTT CASSELTSGSFTGELFF
TRBJ2-1 . 14 TRBV6-2/TRBV6-3 many TGTGCCAGCAGTAACCAGGGTCCCTACAATGAGCAGTTCTTC CASSNQGPYNEQFF
TRBJ1-5 . 15 TRBV27 . TGTGCCAGCAGTTTATCGTCAGGGAACAATCAGCCCCAGCATTTT CASSLSSGNNQPQHF
TRBJ1-1 . 13 TRBV7-3 many TGTGCCAGCAGCTTAACCCTGGCCACTGAAGCTTTCTTT CASSLTLATEAFF
TRBJ2-3 TRBD1 19 TRBV7-3 many TGTGCCAGCAGCTTAATGGCCGGGACAGGGGGCAGTGGCACAGATACGCAGTATTTT CASSLMAGTGGSGTDTQYF
TRBJ2-7 TRBD2 16 TRBV5-1 many TGCGCCAGCAGCCCACAGCAACTAGCGGTCGCCTACGAGCAGTACTTC CASSPQQLAVAYEQYF
TRBJ2-7 TRBD2 16 TRBV27 . TGTGCCAGCAGACTCTGGGCTAGCGGGGGACTCTACGAGCAGTACTTC CASRLWASGGLYEQYF